This section outlines one T cell receptor beta chain sequence together with its context. The antigen is not known. These data are taken from a study of a mutant IDH1 vaccine in newly diagnosed glioma. Overall study context: Patients began vaccination 4-6 weeks after radiotherapy alone, or with temozolomide cycles. Antecedent treatment encompassed radiotherapy, temozolomide, or their combination; the majority received both. Study findings and constraints: Altogether, around 93% of patients exhibited vaccine-induced immune responses.

Time point denoted: week 47, end of study. Doses comprised 300 ug of mutant IDH1 20-mer peptide each, plus topical imiquimod. This table comes from immunoSEQ multiplex PCR, and its TCRdb copy is limited to in-frame clones, with some not included. This table has tens of thousands of clones, about 80% appearing once. V was pared by 0 bases and J by 7 bases, with 4 bases of the junction left unmatched. The germline V gene has CDR1 SGHRS and CDR2 YFSETQ. This CDR3 spans 15 amino acids. The receptor was isolated from a man aged 40-50 years with glioma. Some clones in this sample may be carry-over from other donors' samples. The sequenced sample was PBMCs, obtained from a glioma patient whose treatment included an IDH1 peptide vaccine. This rearrangement joins TRBV5-1 to TRBJ1-2; TRBD1 matches 12 bases. CDR3 residues: CASSLEGQGAGGYTF. The CDR3 DNA reads TGCGCCAGCAGCTTGGAGGGACAGGGGGCTGGTGGCTACACCTTC.